A selection of T cell receptor beta chains follows, all from one sample in a study of vaccination effects on CD4 cells after COVID-19. Antigens for these TCRs are unknown. Data came from immunoSEQ multiplex PCR; TCRdb stores just in-frame clones and leaves some out. The sample includes tens of thousands of clones, roughly 76% of them seen just once. The material was CD4+ T cells from PBMCs cultured with HCoV-NL63 spike peptides, obtained before COVID-19 vaccination. The receptors stem from a human donor who received a COVID-19 vaccine. The CDR3 runs from the conserved cysteine through the conserved F or W. D genes are given only for firm matches. Clone size appears in some rows only: once, few, many, or a class for an expanded clone.

TRBV18	TRBJ2-3	.	.	TGTGCCAGCTCACCTCCGGTGGCAGATACGCAGTATTTT	CASSPPVADTQYF
TRBV12-5	TRBJ2-2	.	TRBD1	TGTGCTAGTGGTTTGAAACAGGGGCACACCGGGGAGCTGTTTTTT	CASGLKQGHTGELFF
TRBV2	TRBJ2-5	.	TRBD2	TGTGCCAGCAGTGGGACTAGCGGGTACCAAGAGACCCAGTACTTC	CASSGTSGYQETQYF
TRBV5-6	TRBJ2-5	once	.	TGTGCCAGCAGCTTCACGGGTACCCAAGAGACCCAGTACTTC	CASSFTGTQETQYF
TRBV3-1/TRBV3-2	TRBJ2-1	.	.	TGTGCCAGCACCTCGGGGACCCTCAATGAGCAGTTCTTC	CASTSGTLNEQFF
TRBV4-3	TRBJ1-4	.	.	TGCGCCAGCAGCCAAGATAAGGGGAGGAAGGAAAAACTGTTTTTT	CASSQDKGRKEKLFF
TRBV5-8	TRBJ1-2	once	.	TGTGCCAGCAGCCCGGGACCTGAACATGGCTACACCTTC	CASSPGPEHGYTF
TRBV5-5	TRBJ2-3	.	TRBD2	TGTGCCAGCAGCCTATGGACTAGCGGGGGGACAGATACGCAGTATTTT	CASSLWTSGGTDTQYF
TRBV5-1	TRBJ1-1	.	.	TGCGCCAGCAGAAATGCCCGGGGGACACCTGAAGCTTTCTTT	CASRNARGTPEAFF
TRBV10-3	TRBJ1-2	once	.	TGTGCCATCAGTGGCCAACCCGGGAGCGGCTACACCTTC	CAISGQPGSGYTF
TRBV18	TRBJ1-1	.	.	TGTGCCAGCTCACCAGTCACTAACCGGGACACTGAAGCTTTCTTT	CASSPVTNRDTEAFF
TRBV19	TRBJ1-2	.	.	TGTGCCAGTAGGACCCCTAACTATGGCTACACCTTC	CASRTPNYGYTF
TRBV2	TRBJ2-4	.	.	TGTGCCAGCAGTGAAGGCGGACGGGGGAAAAACATTCAGTACTTC	CASSEGGRGKNIQYF
TRBV5-1	TRBJ2-5	.	.	TGCGCCAGCAGCTTGTTCCCAGAGACCCAGTACTTC	CASSLFPETQYF